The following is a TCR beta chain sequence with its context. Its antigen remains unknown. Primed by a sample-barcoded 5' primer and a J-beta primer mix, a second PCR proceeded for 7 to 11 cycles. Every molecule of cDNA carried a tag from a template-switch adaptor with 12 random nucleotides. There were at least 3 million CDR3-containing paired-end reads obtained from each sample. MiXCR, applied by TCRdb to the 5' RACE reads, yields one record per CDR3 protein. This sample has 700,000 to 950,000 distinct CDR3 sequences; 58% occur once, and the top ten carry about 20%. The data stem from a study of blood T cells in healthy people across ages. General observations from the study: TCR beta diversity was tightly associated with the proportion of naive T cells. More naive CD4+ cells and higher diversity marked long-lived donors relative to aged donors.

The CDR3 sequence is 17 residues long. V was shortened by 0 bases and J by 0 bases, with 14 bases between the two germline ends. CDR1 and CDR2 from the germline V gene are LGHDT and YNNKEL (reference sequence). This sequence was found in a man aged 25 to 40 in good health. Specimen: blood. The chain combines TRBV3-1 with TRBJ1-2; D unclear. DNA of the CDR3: TGTGCCAGCAGCCAAGAGATCCCGACGGCTGCTAACTATGGCTACACCTTC. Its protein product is CASSQEIPTAANYGYTF.